This T cell receptor beta chain derives from a study of cytomegalovirus exposure and HLA in healthy donors. Donors showed nominal health when sampled, although they likely had unrecorded immune exposures. This clone appeared a few times. The ends lost 3 bases at V and 7 bases at J; junction bases unmatched: 11. Germline V lookup: CDR1 LNHDA, CDR2 SQIVND (reference sequence). CDR3 length: 16 residues. The PCR contained 60 Vbeta and 13 Jbeta primers. This table comes from immunoSEQ multiplex PCR, and its TCRdb copy is limited to in-frame clones, with some not included. The repertoire includes about 150,000 clones, around 67% of them detected once, and 1.6% sits in the top ten.

The TCR originated in a woman between 18 and 29 years old in good health and CMV-seronegative. What was sequenced was PBMCs. The chain couples TRBV19 to TRBJ2-1; the match to TRBD2 covers 8 bases. The DNA for the CDR3 is TGTGCCAGTAGTATGCTCTGGCGGGGGGCCGGGAATGAGCAGTTCTTC. Encoded protein: CASSMLWRGAGNEQFF. The whole variable domain, filled in from reference TRBV19 and TRBJ2-1, reads DGGITQSPKYLFRKEGQNVTLSCEQNLNHDAMYWYRQDPGQGLRLIYYSQIVNDFQKGDIAEGYSVSREKKESFPLTVTSAQKNPTAFYLCASSMLWRGAGNEQFFGPGTRLTVL.